Here is one T cell receptor (beta chain) with its context. The antigen remains undetermined. Each CDR3 protein gets one entry after TCRdb re-called the reads with MiXCR. Of about 310,000 distinct CDR3 sequences listed, around 25% are singletons. Per the germline V gene, CDR1 is SGHVS and CDR2 is FNYEAQ. The ends were cut back, 6 bases at V and 5 bases at J, with 13 bases in the middle. The CDR3 loop spans 13 amino acids. The source of the sample is a study of T cell repertoires in cytomegalovirus infection. This chain uses TRBV7-6 with TRBJ2-5; D is unresolved. The sample in question was cultured PBMCs, obtained from culture after CMV antigen stimulation. The receptor was isolated from a human donor in good health (CMV status not recorded). Some clones in this sample may be carry-over from other donors' samples. CDR3 coding DNA: TGTGCCAGCAGAACCGGACCCGGGGAGACCCAGTACTTC. This gives the protein CASRTGPGETQYF.